This T cell receptor beta chain is from a study of response to subunit inactivated influenza vaccine. Details on this clonotype: Its antigen is not identified.

The CDR3 spans 13 residues. Germline CDR1 and CDR2: MNHEY and SVGEGT. V lost 2 bases and J lost 4, with 8 bases in between. One entry per CDR3 protein results from TCRdb running MiXCR on the RT-PCR reads. Among about 190,000 distinct CDR3 sequences, around an eighth were seen once, and the ten largest hold about a quarter. General study points: The authors suggested that few new T cells are recruited per seasonal influenza vaccination.

This clonotype was sampled from a man in his forties or fifties who received an inactivated influenza vaccine. The gene calls are TRBV6-2 or TRBV6-3 and TRBJ1-1; D unresolved. Specimen: CD8+ T cells sorted from PBMCs, collected roughly 5 days after vaccination. The CDR3, as DNA: TGTGCCAGCAGTTACGAGCGGGGCACTGAAGCTTTCTTT. Its translation is CASSYERGTEAFF.